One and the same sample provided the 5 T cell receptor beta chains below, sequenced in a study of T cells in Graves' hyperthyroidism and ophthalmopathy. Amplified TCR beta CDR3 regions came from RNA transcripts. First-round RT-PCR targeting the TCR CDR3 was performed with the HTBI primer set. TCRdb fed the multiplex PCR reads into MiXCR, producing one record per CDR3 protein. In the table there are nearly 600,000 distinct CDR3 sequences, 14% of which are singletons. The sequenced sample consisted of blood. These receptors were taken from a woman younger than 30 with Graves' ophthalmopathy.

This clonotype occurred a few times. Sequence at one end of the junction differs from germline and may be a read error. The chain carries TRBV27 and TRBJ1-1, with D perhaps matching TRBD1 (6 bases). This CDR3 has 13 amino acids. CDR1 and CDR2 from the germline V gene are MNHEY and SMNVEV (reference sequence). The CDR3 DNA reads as TGTGCCAGCAGATGGACAGAGAACACTGAAGCTTCCTTT. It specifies CASRWTENTEASF.

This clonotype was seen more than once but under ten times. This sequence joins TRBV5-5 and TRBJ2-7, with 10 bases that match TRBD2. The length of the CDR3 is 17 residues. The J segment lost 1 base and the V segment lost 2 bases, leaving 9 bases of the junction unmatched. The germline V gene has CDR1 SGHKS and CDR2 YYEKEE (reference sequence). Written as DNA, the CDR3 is TGTGCCAGCAGCTTTTACCCTAGCGGGAGAACATCCTACGAGCAGTACTTC. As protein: CASSFYPSGRTSYEQYF.

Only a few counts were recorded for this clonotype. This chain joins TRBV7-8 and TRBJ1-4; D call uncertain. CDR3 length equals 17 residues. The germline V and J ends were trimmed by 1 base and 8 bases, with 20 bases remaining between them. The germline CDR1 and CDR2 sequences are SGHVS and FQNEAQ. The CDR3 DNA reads TGTGCCAGCAGCTTAGGGGGTTCAGGAGTTCCTAGGGAAAAACTGTTTTTT. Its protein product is CASSLGGSGVPREKLFF.

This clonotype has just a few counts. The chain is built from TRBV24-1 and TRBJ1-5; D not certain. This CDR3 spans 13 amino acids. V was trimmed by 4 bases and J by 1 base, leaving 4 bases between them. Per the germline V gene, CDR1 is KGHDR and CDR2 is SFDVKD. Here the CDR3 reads CATSDLSNQPQHF. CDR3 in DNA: TGTGCCACCAGTGACTTGAGCAATCAGCCCCAGCATTTT.

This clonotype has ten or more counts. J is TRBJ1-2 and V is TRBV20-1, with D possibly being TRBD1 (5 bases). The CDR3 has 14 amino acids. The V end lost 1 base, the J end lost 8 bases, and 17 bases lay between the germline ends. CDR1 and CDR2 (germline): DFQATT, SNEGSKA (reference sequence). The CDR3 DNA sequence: TGCAGTGCTAGAGTCAGGGTGGGTTTCGCGGGCTACACCTTC. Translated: CSARVRVGFAGYTF.